The 19 T cell receptor beta chains listed next were all sequenced from one sample in a study of cytomegalovirus exposure and HLA in healthy donors. The PCR employed 60 Vbeta primers together with 13 Jbeta primers. The method was immunoSEQ multiplex PCR; TCRdb's version includes in-frame clones alone and lacks a portion of them. The sample's table shows over 35,000 clones. The sequenced sample was PBMCs. The receptors originated from a woman in her twenties or thirties in good health and CMV-seronegative.

The rearrangement joins TRBV7-2 to TRBJ2-7, with D hard to call. V was trimmed by 5 bases and J by 3 bases, leaving 8 bases between them. Germline CDR1 reads SGHTA; CDR2 reads FQGNSA. The CDR3 runs 12 residues. CDR3 loop: CASSLSLYEQYF. CDR3 nucleotide sequence: TGTGCCAGCAGCCTTTCCCTCTACGAGCAGTACTTC.

This rearrangement joins TRBV5-1 to TRBJ2-7, with TRBD2 as a possible D gene (6 bases). The CDR3 loop spans 15 amino acids. Trimming took 0 bases from V and 2 from J, leaving 12 bases between them. Looked up from germline, CDR1 is SGHRS and CDR2 is YFSETQ. CDR3: CASSLGSGYAYEQYF. The CDR3 DNA reads as TGCGCCAGCAGCTTGGGCAGCGGGTACGCCTACGAGCAGTACTTC. Supplemented by reference TRBV5-1 and TRBJ2-7, the full variable domain reads KAGVTQTPRYLIKTRGQQVTLSCSPISGHRSVSWYQQTPGQGLQFLFEYFSETQRNKGNFPGRFSGRQFSNSRSEMNVSTLELGDSALYLCASSLGSGYAYEQYFGPGTRLTVT.

V usage is TRBV15 and J usage is TRBJ1-3, with 7 bases aligning to TRBD1. The CDR3 consists of 18 residues. The V gene end was trimmed by 5 bases and the J gene end by 5 bases; junction bases not matched to a gene: 18. The germline gives CDR1 LNHNV, CDR2 YYDKDF (reference sequence). In nucleotides, the CDR3 is TGTGCCACCAGCGCTCCCGGGCGAGACAGGGCGGTTAGAAACACCATATATTTT. Translated, it gives CATSAPGRDRAVRNTIYF.

The chain carries TRBV9 and TRBJ2-5; 8 bases match TRBD2. The junction had 6 bases not matched to a gene; V was cut back by 0 bases and J by 2 bases. The CDR3 loop spans 16 amino acids. CDR1 and CDR2 from the germline V gene are SGDLS and YYNGEE. The CDR3 protein is CASSVESGGPQETQYF. For the CDR3, the DNA is TGTGCCAGCAGCGTAGAATCGGGAGGGCCGCAAGAGACCCAGTACTTC.

The chain recombines TRBV5-6 with TRBJ2-5; D is undetermined. The CDR3 sequence is 14 residues long. Germline CDR1 reads SGHDT; CDR2 reads YYEEEE. Trimming shortened V by 0 bases and J by 1 base, and 7 bases separated the two germline ends. For the CDR3, the DNA is TGTGCCAGCAGCTTGGGGCAAATCCAAGAGACCCAGTACTTC. This codes for CASSLGQIQETQYF. The full variable domain, rest sourced from reference TRBV5-6 and TRBJ2-5, is DAGVTQSPTHLIKTRGQQVTLRCSPKSGHDTVSWYQQALGQGPQFIFQYYEEEERQRGNFPDRFSGHQFPNYSSELNVNALLLGDSALYLCASSLGQIQETQYFGPGTRLLVL.

This chain links TRBV15 with TRBJ2-7; 9 positions match TRBD1. This CDR3 has 17 residues. The germline CDR1 and CDR2 sequences are LNHNV and YYDKDF (reference sequence). Trimming took 3 bases from V and 5 from J; bases not matched to a gene: 14. The CDR3 spells CATSSARDRVTLHEQYF. Here the CDR3 DNA reads TGTGCCACCAGCAGCGCCCGGGACAGGGTGACTCTCCACGAGCAGTACTTC.

This chain joins TRBV25-1 and TRBJ2-1; weak D call: TRBD2 (6 bases). The CDR3 has 12 amino acids. CDR1 MGHDK and CDR2 SYGVNS come from the germline V gene. Trimming shortened V by 4 bases and J by 10 bases, and 11 bases separated the two germline ends. CDR3 nucleotides: TGTGCCAGCAGTGCGGGGAGGTGGGAGCAGTTCTTC. It yields the protein CASSAGRWEQFF.

The rearrangement uses TRBV28 and TRBJ1-5; maybe TRBD1 (5 bases). Germline V CDR1 and CDR2: MDHEN, SYDVKM. The CDR3 loop spans 15 amino acids. The V end was cut by 5 bases, the J end by 5 bases, with 16 bases between. CDR3: CASSKARVGYQPQHF. The CDR3 DNA reads TGTGCCAGCAGTAAGGCCAGGGTGGGGTATCAGCCCCAGCATTTT.

The J gene is TRBJ2-7, the V gene TRBV27, with a tentative D call TRBD1 (6 bases). V was clipped by 6 bases and J by 5 bases, with 17 bases between them. This CDR3 is 14 amino acids long. Germline-derived CDR1 and CDR2 are MNHEY and SMNVEV (reference sequence). The DNA of the CDR3 is TGTGCCAGCAGCCTAATAACAGGGCTCGACGAGCAGTACTTC. Amino acid sequence: CASSLITGLDEQYF.

The gene calls are TRBV15 and TRBJ1-5; TRBD1 is a possible D gene (5 bases). Trimming cost V 1 base and J 7 bases, with 8 bases left between them. The CDR3 totals 13 residues. Germline values: CDR1 LNHNV, CDR2 YYDKDF (reference sequence). For the CDR3, the DNA is TGTGCCACCAGCAGAGTAGGGGAACAGCCCCAGCATTTT. It encodes CATSRVGEQPQHF. Full variable domain (outside the CDR3, taken from reference TRBV15 and TRBJ1-5): DAMVIQNPRYQVTQFGKPVTLSCSQTLNHNVMYWYQQKSSQAPKLLFHYYDKDFNNEADTPDNFQSRRPNTSFCFLDIRSPGLGDTAMYLCATSRVGEQPQHFGDGTRLSIL.

According to its frequency, this clone is medium-sized. J is TRBJ2-1 and V is TRBV4-3, with 7 bases identical to TRBD2. Germline-derived CDR1 and CDR2 are LGHNA and YSLEER. The CDR3 sequence is 16 residues long. V lost 3 bases, J lost 5 bases, and 10 bases stayed unmatched. For the CDR3, the DNA is TGCGCCAGCAGCCAGGATAAGACTAGCAGAGACAATGAGCAGTTCTTC. Translated, it gives CASSQDKTSRDNEQFF.

V is TRBV7-9 and J is TRBJ1-2; the D gene is possibly TRBD1 (5 bases). The CDR3 is made up of 16 amino acids. V dropped 4 bases and J dropped 6 bases, with 21 bases sitting between them. Per germline, CDR1 SEHNR and CDR2 FQNEAQ (reference sequence). CDR3 region: CASSSKESRGRDGYTF. Written as DNA, the CDR3 is TGTGCCAGCAGCTCAAAGGAGTCAAGGGGCCGGGATGGCTACACCTTC.

The V gene is TRBV5-1, the J gene TRBJ2-2, with 9 positions matching TRBD1. Losses at the gene ends were 5 bases for V and 6 bases for J; bases not matched to a gene: 2. CDR1 is SGHRS, CDR2 YFSETQ, per germline. The CDR3 extends over 13 amino acids. CDR3 region: CASRQGASGELFF. In DNA form, the CDR3 reads TGCGCCAGCAGACAGGGGGCCTCCGGGGAGCTGTTTTTT. Combining the CDR3 with reference TRBV5-1 and TRBJ2-2 gives the whole variable domain KAGVTQTPRYLIKTRGQQVTLSCSPISGHRSVSWYQQTPGQGLQFLFEYFSETQRNKGNFPGRFSGRQFSNSRSEMNVSTLELGDSALYLCASRQGASGELFFGEGSRLTVL.

The chain employs TRBV18 and TRBJ1-5; 8 positions match TRBD1. With 6 bases clipped from V and 4 bases from J, the junction kept 5 bases outside the gene matches. This CDR3 comprises 14 residues. Looked up from germline, CDR1 is KGHSH and CDR2 is LQKENI. CDR3 DNA sequence: TGTGCCAGCTCGCTCAACAGGGGGAATCAGCCCCAGCATTTT. It translates to CASSLNRGNQPQHF.

J is TRBJ2-3 and V is TRBV7-2; 9 nucleotides match TRBD2. This CDR3 has 16 residues. Germline CDR1 SGHTA, CDR2 FQGNSA. V lost 2 bases, J lost 1 base, and 4 bases stayed unmatched. The CDR3 DNA follows: TGTGCCAGCAGCTTAAGGGCTAGCGGGGGCACAGATACGCAGTATTTT. Its protein is CASSLRASGGTDTQYF.

In nucleotides, the CDR3 is TGTGCCAGTAGTGCCCGGAACCCTAGGAACACTGAAGCTTTCTTT. Residues: CASSARNPRNTEAFF. The rearrangement links TRBV19 to TRBJ1-1; D unresolved. CDR3 length: 15 amino acids. V lost 5 bases, J lost 1 base, and 14 bases lay in between. In germline, CDR1 is LNHDA, CDR2 SQIVND (reference sequence).

This chain uses TRBV7-6 with TRBJ2-2; D is undetermined. The germline V gene has CDR1 SGHVS and CDR2 FNYEAQ. The CDR3 consists of 14 residues. Trimming removed 4 bases from V and 0 bases from J, with 6 bases in between. The CDR3 DNA reads as TGTGCCAGCAGCTCAGAAGCGAACACCGGGGAGCTGTTTTTT. It is translated as CASSSEANTGELFF.

This chain links TRBV30 with TRBJ2-7; D call uncertain. The CDR3 has 14 amino acids. The V gene's germline CDR1 is GTSNPN and CDR2 SVGIG (reference sequence). V gave up 0 bases and J gave up 3 bases, with 12 bases separating them. CDR3 coding DNA: TGTGCCTGGAGTGTAGGCGGAAGTGTCTACGAGCAGTACTTC. This translates into CAWSVGGSVYEQYF.

The V and J genes are TRBV7-9 and TRBJ2-7; 9 bases are a match to TRBD2. The trim removed 0 bases at V and 3 bases at J, leaving 3 bases unmatched. Germline V lookup: CDR1 SEHNR, CDR2 FQNEAQ (reference sequence). This CDR3 spans 15 amino acids. In DNA, the CDR3 is TGTGCCAGCAGCTTAGCACCGACTAGCGGCTACGAGCAGTACTTC. Protein sequence: CASSLAPTSGYEQYF.